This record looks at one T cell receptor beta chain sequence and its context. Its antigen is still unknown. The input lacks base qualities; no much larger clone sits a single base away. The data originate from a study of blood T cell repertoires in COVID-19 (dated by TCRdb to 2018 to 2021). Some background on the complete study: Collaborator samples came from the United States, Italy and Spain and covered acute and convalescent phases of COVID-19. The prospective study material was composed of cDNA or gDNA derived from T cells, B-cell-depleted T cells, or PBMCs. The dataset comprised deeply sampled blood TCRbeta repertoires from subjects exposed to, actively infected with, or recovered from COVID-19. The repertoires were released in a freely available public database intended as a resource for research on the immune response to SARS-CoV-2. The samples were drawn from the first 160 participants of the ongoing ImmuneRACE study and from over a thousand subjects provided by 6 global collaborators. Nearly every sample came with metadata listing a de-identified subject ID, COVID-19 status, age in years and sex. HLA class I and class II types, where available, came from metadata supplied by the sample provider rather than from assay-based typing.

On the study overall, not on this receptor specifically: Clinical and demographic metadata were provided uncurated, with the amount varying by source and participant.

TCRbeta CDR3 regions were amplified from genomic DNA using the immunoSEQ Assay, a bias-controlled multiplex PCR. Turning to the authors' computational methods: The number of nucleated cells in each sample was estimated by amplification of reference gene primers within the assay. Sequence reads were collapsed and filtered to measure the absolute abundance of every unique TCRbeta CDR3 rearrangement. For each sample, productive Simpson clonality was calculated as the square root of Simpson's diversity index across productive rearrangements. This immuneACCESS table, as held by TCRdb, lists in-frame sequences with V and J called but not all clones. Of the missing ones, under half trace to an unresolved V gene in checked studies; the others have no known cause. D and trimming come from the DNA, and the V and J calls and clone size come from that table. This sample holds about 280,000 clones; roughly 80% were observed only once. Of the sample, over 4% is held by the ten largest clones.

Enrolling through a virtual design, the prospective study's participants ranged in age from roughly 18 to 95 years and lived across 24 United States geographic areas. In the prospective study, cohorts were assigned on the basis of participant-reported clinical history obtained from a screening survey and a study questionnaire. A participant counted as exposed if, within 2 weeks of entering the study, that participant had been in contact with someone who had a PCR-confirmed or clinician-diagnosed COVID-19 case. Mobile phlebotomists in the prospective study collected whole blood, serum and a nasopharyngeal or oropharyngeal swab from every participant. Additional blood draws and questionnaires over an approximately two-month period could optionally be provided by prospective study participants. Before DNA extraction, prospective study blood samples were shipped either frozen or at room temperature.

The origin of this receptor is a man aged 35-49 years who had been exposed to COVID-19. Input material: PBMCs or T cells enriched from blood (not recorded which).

The bases are TGTGCCAGCAGCTTTGAATCAGGGGACCATACCGGGGAGCTGTTTTTT. Translated, it reads CASSFESGDHTGELFF. This sequence uses TRBV11-2 and TRBJ2-2; the best D guess is TRBD1, with 6 bases matching. Trimming takes 3 bases from V and 5 bases from J, and the germline ends sit 16 bases apart. CDR1 SGHAT and CDR2 FQNNGV were looked up in the germline V gene. The CDR3 numbers 16 residues from cysteine through phenylalanine. The read is trimmed to its CDR3 DNA, 48 bases read in frame from base 1.